The present TCR beta chain was sequenced within a study of shared clonotypes between healthy human individuals. Study-level background: Per donor, CD8 memory used one plate, CD8 naive used two, CD4 memory used three and CD4 naive used three.

Worth noting for this clone: Its target is unknown.

Per germline, CDR1 LNHNV and CDR2 YYDKDF (reference sequence). This CDR3 has 14 amino acids. The V end lost 1 base, the J end lost 0 bases, and 5 bases lay between the germline ends. Findings and limits, study-wide: Relative to their counterparts shared across all four donors, non-shared clonotypes exhibited diminished generation probabilities.

The assay was immunoSEQ multiplex PCR, and TCRdb's table has in-frame clones only and misses some. Of some 1 million clones listed, roughly 80% are singletons. V usage is TRBV15 and J usage is TRBJ2-3; no reliable D call. This TCR came from a young man in good health. Specimen: memory CD4+ T cells sorted from blood. Subset of the sample: CD45RA-negative fraction. CDR3 protein: CATSRGSSTDTQYF. The CDR3 DNA follows: TGTGCCACCAGCAGAGGTTCTAGCACAGATACGCAGTATTTT.